This entry lists 31 T cell receptor beta chains sequenced from one sample in a study of T cell changes during pregnancy in multiple sclerosis. Here immunoSEQ multiplex PCR was the method, and the copy in TCRdb shows in-frame clones only, minus some. Here the sample spans 35,000 to 45,000 clones, around nine tenths being singletons. Sequences were derived from CD4+ T cells from peripheral blood mononuclear cells, sampled after pregnancy. Receptors were obtained from a female donor with multiple sclerosis, enrolled in a pregnancy study.

The chain joins TRBV9 to TRBJ2-2; 9 nucleotides line up with TRBD2. With 4 bases clipped from V and 7 bases from J, the junction kept 14 bases outside the gene matches. The CDR3 spans 17 residues. The V gene's germline CDR1 is SGDLS and CDR2 YYNGEE. The CDR3 protein is CASSPHGGGAGIGELFF. DNA for the CDR3: TGTGCCAGCAGCCCCCACGGCGGGGGGGCCGGGATCGGGGAGCTGTTTTTT. Looking up the rest from reference TRBV9 and TRBJ2-2 gives the full variable domain: DSGVTQTPKHLITATGQRVTLRCSPRSGDLSVYWYQQSLDQGLQFLIQYYNGEERAKGNILERFSAQQFPDLHSELNLSSLELGDSALYFCASSPHGGGAGIGELFFGEGSRLTVL.

The count of this clone is one. J is TRBJ2-3 and V is TRBV5-1, with D perhaps TRBD1 (6 bases). The CDR3 length is 13 residues. Trimming shortened V by 1 base and J by 4 bases, and 7 bases separated the two germline ends. Germline V gene lookup returns CDR1 SGHRS and CDR2 YFSETQ. This CDR3 reads CASSLNRADTQYF. CDR3 coding DNA: TGCGCCAGCAGCTTGAACAGGGCAGATACGCAGTATTTT.

V is TRBV12-5 and J is TRBJ1-2, with 8 nucleotides matching TRBD1. Germline CDR1 is LGHNT and CDR2 is FRNRAP. The V segment lost 6 bases and the J segment 2 bases; nucleotides outside the gene matches: 8. The CDR3 is made up of 15 amino acids. The CDR3 DNA reads as TGTGCTAGTGGCTCGGACCGGACAGGGAACTATGGCTACACCTTC. Translation gives CASGSDRTGNYGYTF.

V gene TRBV13 combines with J gene TRBJ2-7, with a possible D match to TRBD1 (5 bases). This CDR3 is built from 15 residues. Per the germline V gene, CDR1 is PRHDT and CDR2 is FYEKMQ (reference sequence). Trimming cost V 0 bases and J 3 bases, with 12 bases left between them. The CDR3 reads CASSLGPQADYEQYF. The CDR3, as DNA: TGTGCCAGCAGCTTAGGCCCACAGGCAGACTACGAGCAGTACTTC.

The gene calls are TRBV11-2 and TRBJ2-1; 7 nucleotides align to TRBD2. From germline, CDR1 is SGHAT and CDR2 FQNNGV. V dropped 1 base and J dropped 7; count of bases not matched to a gene: 4. The length of the CDR3 is 14 residues. CDR3 in amino acids: CASSLALASNEQFF. In nucleotides, the CDR3 is TGTGCCAGCAGCTTAGCACTAGCGAGTAATGAGCAGTTCTTC.

This rearrangement joins TRBV2 to TRBJ2-1; a weak D match, TRBD1 (6 bases). The CDR3 is made up of 12 amino acids. CDR1 is SNHLY, CDR2 FYNNEI, per germline. V was clipped by 4 bases and J by 13 bases, with 14 bases between them. CDR3 sequence: CASSVGTPRQFF. The CDR3, as DNA: TGTGCCAGCAGTGTCGGGACACCACGTCAGTTCTTC.

The rearrangement links TRBV5-1 to TRBJ1-6; a possible D gene is TRBD1 (6 bases). In germline, CDR1 is SGHRS, CDR2 YFSETQ. The CDR3 is 15 amino acids. V was cut by 4 bases and J by 6 bases, with 14 bases left in between. CDR3 residues: CASSGGGGGNSPLHF. The CDR3 nucleotides read TGCGCCAGCAGCGGTGGCGGGGGCGGTAATTCACCCCTCCACTTT.

The CDR3: CASSPGQRRSEAFF. The DNA for the CDR3 is TGTGCCAGTAGTCCCGGCCAAAGGAGGAGCGAAGCTTTCTTT. The chain uses TRBV19 and TRBJ1-1; unclear D gene. The CDR3 contains 14 residues. The germline gives CDR1 LNHDA, CDR2 SQIVND (reference sequence). Trimming stripped 5 bases from V and 8 bases from J, with 18 bases between.

V and J are TRBV19 and TRBJ2-2, with a weak D call TRBD1 (6 bases). The CDR3 sequence is 14 residues long. CDR1 is LNHDA and CDR2 is SQIVND in the germline V gene (reference sequence). Trimming left V 6 bases short and J 1 base short, with 9 bases between. The CDR3 spells CASRRTVNTGELFF. The CDR3 nucleotides read TGTGCCAGTAGAAGGACAGTGAACACCGGGGAGCTGTTTTTT.

V and J are TRBV5-1 and TRBJ1-1; tentatively, D is TRBD1 (6 bases). This CDR3 region has 18 residues. V was trimmed by 0 bases and J by 5 bases, leaving 23 bases between them. Germline CDR1 SGHRS, CDR2 YFSETQ. The CDR3 DNA sequence: TGCGCCAGCAGCTTGGGCTTTAGGGAACAGGGAGAGTTTACTGAAGCTTTCTTT. Translated: CASSLGFREQGEFTEAFF.

V gene TRBV18 combines with J gene TRBJ1-6; a weak D match, TRBD1 (5 bases). The CDR3 totals 13 residues. Germline V gene sequence: CDR1 KGHSH, CDR2 LQKENI. Trimming removed 5 bases from V and 8 bases from J, with 10 bases in between. CDR3 bases: TGTGCCAGCTCAGCGCAACAGGATTCACCCCTCCACTTT. This encodes CASSAQQDSPLHF.

The J gene is TRBJ1-4, the V gene TRBV29-1, with D maybe TRBD1 (5 bases). Between the trimmed V and J ends, which lost 2 bases and 8 bases, there was a span of 12 bases. There are 13 residues in the CDR3. CDR1 SQVTM and CDR2 ANQGSEA come from the germline V gene. CDR3: CSVELRGGEKLFF. CDR3 nucleotide sequence: TGCAGCGTTGAACTGAGGGGAGGAGAAAAACTGTTTTTT. The whole variable domain, filled in from reference TRBV29-1 and TRBJ1-4, reads SAVISQKPSRDICQRGTSLTIQCQVDSQVTMMFWYRQQPGQSLTLIATANQGSEATYESGFVIDKFPISRPNLTFSTLTVSNMSPEDSSIYLCSVELRGGEKLFFGSGTQLSVL.

The chain links TRBV10-2 to TRBJ2-5; D is unresolved. V dropped 5 bases and J dropped 7 bases, with 14 bases sitting between them. The V gene's germline CDR1 is WSHSY and CDR2 SAAADI. This CDR3 is built from 13 residues. The CDR3 protein is CASSKVPTGTQYF. The CDR3 DNA reads as TGCGCCAGCAGTAAGGTACCCACGGGGACCCAGTACTTC.

The chain joins TRBV12-1 to TRBJ2-1; the D call TRBD2 from the table was never checked on the DNA. TRBV12-1 is flagged as a pseudogene. The CDR3 spans 16 residues. The CDR3 region has the DNA TGTGCCAGCAGCCACGGGGGCGGGGGGGCCTTCAATGAGCAGTTCTTC. Translated, it gives CASSHGGGGAFNEQFF.

This clone has only a few counts. The chain recombines TRBV18 with TRBJ1-3, with a tentative D call TRBD1 (5 bases). The CDR3 loop spans 15 amino acids. Trimming took 6 bases from V and 0 from J, leaving 12 bases between them. From germline, CDR1 is KGHSH and CDR2 LQKENI. In DNA, the CDR3 is TGTGCCAGCTCCCCGGGACTGCTCTCTGGAAACACCATATATTTT. Protein product: CASSPGLLSGNTIYF.

V usage is TRBV29-1 and J usage is TRBJ1-1, with 7 bases matching TRBD1. Germline assignment: CDR1 SQVTM and CDR2 ANQGSEA. The CDR3 length is 13 residues. V was pared by 4 bases and J by 3 bases, with 5 bases of the junction left unmatched. The CDR3 nucleotides are TGCAGCGTTGGCCGGGACAGATACACTGAAGCTTTCTTT. It encodes CSVGRDRYTEAFF.

This chain links TRBV5-1 with TRBJ2-5; D is uncertain. V shed 3 bases and J shed 0 bases, with 6 bases lying between them. Germline loops: CDR1 SGHRS, CDR2 YFSETQ. The CDR3 is 13 residues long. CDR3: CASSSQYQETQYF. As DNA, the CDR3 is TGCGCCAGCAGCTCCCAGTACCAAGAGACCCAGTACTTC.

The V and J genes are TRBV2 and TRBJ2-2, with 8 bases aligning to TRBD2. Trimming removed 6 bases from V and 0 bases from J; junction bases left unmatched: 0. Germline V gene data show CDR1 as SNHLY and CDR2 as FYNNEI. The CDR3 length is 14 residues. The CDR3 DNA reads as TGTGCCAGCAGGGGACTAGCGAACACCGGGGAGCTGTTTTTT. It yields the protein CASRGLANTGELFF.

The chain uses TRBV7-2 and TRBJ1-2, with a tentative D call TRBD1 (6 bases). The CDR3 is made up of 14 amino acids. Trimming took 4 bases from V and 4 from J, leaving 13 bases between them. CDR1 SGHTA and CDR2 FQGNSA come from the germline V gene. CDR3 bases: TGTGCCAGCAGCTCCCTAACAGGGATCTATGGCTACACCTTC. Protein product: CASSSLTGIYGYTF.

V and J are TRBV5-8 and TRBJ2-3; 8 positions match TRBD1. This CDR3 contains 15 residues. Germline V lookup: CDR1 SGHTS, CDR2 YDEGEE. After removal of 3 bases from V and 9 bases from J, the junction contained 12 bases not matched to a gene. Here the CDR3 reads CASSSRTGPIFTQYF. DNA of the CDR3: TGTGCCAGCAGCTCAAGGACAGGGCCTATATTCACGCAGTATTTT.

The rearrangement uses TRBV21-1 and TRBJ2-7; the DNA was not compared with TRBD1, the D call given in the table. TRBV21-1 is a recognized pseudogene. CDR3 length equals 14 residues. CDR3 sequence: CASFRTGSTYEQYF. The CDR3 DNA is TGTGCCAGCTTCCGGACAGGGTCAACCTACGAGCAGTACTTC.

V gene TRBV5-5 combines with J gene TRBJ1-2, with D maybe TRBD1 (6 bases). Trimming stripped 8 bases from V and 5 bases from J, with 10 bases between. CDR3 length equals 11 residues. Germline CDR1 and CDR2: SGHKS and YYEKEE (reference sequence). In nucleotides, the CDR3 is TGTGCCAGAGGGGGGGGGTATGGCTACACCTTC. The encoded protein is CARGGGYGYTF. Based on the CDR3 plus reference TRBV5-5 and TRBJ1-2, the full variable domain is DAGVTQSPTHLIKTRGQQVTLRCSPISGHKSVSWYQQVLGQGPQFIFQYYEKEERGRGNFPDRFSARQFPNYSSELNVNALLLGDSALYLCARGGGYGYTFGSGTRLTVV.

This chain uses TRBV5-1 with TRBJ2-3, with a possible D match to TRBD1 (6 bases). The CDR3 length is 14 residues. V lost 0 bases and J 4 bases, leaving 9 bases between the germline ends. The germline gives CDR1 SGHRS, CDR2 YFSETQ. The CDR3 region has the DNA TGCGCCAGCAGCTTGGTACAGGGACCAGATACGCAGTATTTT. Its translation: CASSLVQGPDTQYF.

V is TRBV28 and J is TRBJ1-2, with unresolved D. The CDR3 runs 13 residues. Germline CDR1 reads MDHEN; CDR2 reads SYDVKM. V was cut by 1 base and J by 6 bases, with 9 bases left in between. CDR3 DNA sequence: TGTGCCAGCAGTTTATTAGACGGAGATGGCTACACCTTC. Translating it yields CASSLLDGDGYTF.

The V and J genes are TRBV9 and TRBJ2-3; perhaps TRBD2 as D (5 bases). V was trimmed by 4 bases and J by 8 bases, leaving 11 bases between them. Germline assignment: CDR1 SGDLS and CDR2 YYNGEE. CDR3 size: 12 residues. The CDR3 coding sequence is TGTGCCAGCAGCCCCCCCCGGGGTACGCAGTATTTT. Its protein is CASSPPRGTQYF.

This sequence joins TRBV6-1 and TRBJ2-3; D is unclear. Germline V lookup: CDR1 MNHNS, CDR2 SASEGT. The CDR3 runs to 11 residues. V was clipped by 4 bases and J by 5 bases, with 4 bases between them. The chain's CDR3 is CASSALDTQYF. CDR3 nucleotides: TGTGCCAGCAGTGCCCTAGATACGCAGTATTTT.

The chain is built from TRBV5-3 and TRBJ2-1; TRBD1 agrees at 7 bases. TRBV5-3 is noted as an ORF with a role that remains uncertain. The CDR3 spans 16 residues. V dropped 2 bases and J dropped 4; count of bases not matched to a gene: 9. DNA of the CDR3: TGTGCCAGAAGCTTTCTCGTGAGACAGGGTTACAATGAGCAGTTCTTC. Translating gives CARSFLVRQGYNEQFF.

The chain combines TRBV11-2 with TRBJ2-1; 10 bases match TRBD2. V lost 6 bases to trimming and J lost 12 bases; unmatched junction nucleotides: 11. Germline V lookup: CDR1 SGHAT, CDR2 FQNNGV. The CDR3 spans 14 residues. CDR3 nucleotides: TGTGCCAGCAGTGAGCGGGGGGGCCAATGGGCGCAGTTCTTC. Protein: CASSERGGQWAQFF.

The V call is TRBV5-1, the J call TRBJ2-1; possibly TRBD1 for D (5 bases). In germline, CDR1 is SGHRS, CDR2 YFSETQ. Between the trimmed V and J ends, which lost 4 bases and 8 bases, there was a span of 13 bases. The CDR3 loop spans 13 amino acids. Written as DNA, the CDR3 is TGCGCCAGCAGCGGCCCAGGGTTCCATGAGCAGTTCTTC. Translation gives CASSGPGFHEQFF. The whole variable domain, filled in from reference TRBV5-1 and TRBJ2-1, reads KAGVTQTPRYLIKTRGQQVTLSCSPISGHRSVSWYQQTPGQGLQFLFEYFSETQRNKGNFPGRFSGRQFSNSRSEMNVSTLELGDSALYLCASSGPGFHEQFFGPGTRLTVL.

The V and J genes are TRBV2 and TRBJ1-2; TRBD1 matches 7 bases. This CDR3 spans 14 amino acids. Germline loops: CDR1 SNHLY, CDR2 FYNNEI. With V trimmed by 3 bases and J by 6 bases, 7 bases remained unmatched. Written as DNA, the CDR3 is TGTGCCAGCAGTGATTACAGGGGCCTTAATGGCTACACCTTC. As protein: CASSDYRGLNGYTF.

CDR3 nucleotide sequence: TGTGCCAGCAGTTACTCCGGACTAGCGGGGGGCGAGCAGTACTTC. Its translation is CASSYSGLAGGEQYF. The rearrangement joins TRBV6-5 to TRBJ2-7, with TRBD2 matching 14 bases. Germline V gene lookup returns CDR1 MNHEY and CDR2 SVGAGI. The CDR3 extends over 15 amino acids. V was clipped by 0 bases and J by 6 bases; unmatched bases: 1.